The source of this T cell receptor beta chain is a study of cytomegalovirus exposure and HLA in healthy donors. The PCR was carried out with 60 Vbeta primers and 13 Jbeta primers. Assay used: immunoSEQ multiplex PCR; TCRdb lists only in-frame clones, some missing. The table shows under 150,000 clones, with over 75% occurring only once. General study results and limits: The only immune exposure information that was available was CMV serostatus. Across donors, presence/absence analyses took sequencing depth to be roughly uniform. Many donors shared some public TCRs, even though most TCR sequences were rare.

In its sample, this clone was seen a few times. Its matching antigen is unknown. The V end lost 2 bases, the J end lost 0 bases, and 8 bases lay between the germline ends. Germline values: CDR1 MNHNY, CDR2 SVGAGI (reference sequence). There are 15 residues in the CDR3. This TCR came from a woman between 40 and 55 years old in good health and CMV-seropositive. Sequencing was done on a sample of PBMCs. The rearrangement joins TRBV6-6 to TRBJ1-5, with D unclear. CDR3 region: CASSYGGYSNQPQHF. The DNA for the CDR3 is TGTGCCAGCAGTTACGGAGGATATAGCAATCAGCCCCAGCATTTT.